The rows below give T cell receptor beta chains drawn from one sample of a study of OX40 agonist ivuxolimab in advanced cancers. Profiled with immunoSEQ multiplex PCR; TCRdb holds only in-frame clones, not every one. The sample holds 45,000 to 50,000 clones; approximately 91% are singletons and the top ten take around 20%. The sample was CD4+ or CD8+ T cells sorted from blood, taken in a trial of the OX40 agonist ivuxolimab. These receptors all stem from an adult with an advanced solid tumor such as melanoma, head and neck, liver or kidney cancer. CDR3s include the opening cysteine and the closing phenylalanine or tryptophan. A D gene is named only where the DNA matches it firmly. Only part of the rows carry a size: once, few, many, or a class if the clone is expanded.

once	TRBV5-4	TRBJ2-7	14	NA	CASSFGTHSYEQYF	TGTGCCAGCAGCTTTGGGACACACTCCTACGAGCAGTACTTC
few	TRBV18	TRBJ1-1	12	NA	CASSPTNTEAFF	TGTGCCAGCTCACCTACGAACACTGAAGCTTTCTTT
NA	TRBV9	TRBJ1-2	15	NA	CASSVEVSFSYGYTF	TGTGCCAGCAGCGTAGAGGTCAGTTTCAGCTATGGCTACACCTTC
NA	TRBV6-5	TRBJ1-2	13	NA	CASSHHRADGYTF	TGTGCCAGCAGCCATCACAGGGCTGATGGCTACACCTTC
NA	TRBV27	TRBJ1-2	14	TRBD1	CASSSYRGDYGYTF	TGTGCCAGCAGTTCCTACAGGGGAGACTATGGCTACACCTTC
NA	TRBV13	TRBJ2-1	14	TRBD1	CASSSGTGVGEQFF	TGTGCCAGCAGCTCCGGGACAGGGGTAGGTGAGCAGTTCTTC
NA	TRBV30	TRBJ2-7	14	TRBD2	CAWSTLAGAYEQYF	TGTGCCTGGAGTACCCTAGCGGGAGCCTACGAGCAGTACTTC
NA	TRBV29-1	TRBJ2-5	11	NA	CSVEDETRQYF	TGCAGCGTTGAAGATGAAACCCGCCAGTACTTC
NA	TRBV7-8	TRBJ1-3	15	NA	CASSFAGSSGNTIYF	TGTGCCAGCAGCTTCGCAGGAAGCTCTGGAAACACCATATATTTT
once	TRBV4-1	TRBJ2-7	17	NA	CASSPQPTLGADYEQYF	TGCGCCAGCAGCCCGCAACCAACCCTCGGGGCCGACTACGAGCAGTACTTC
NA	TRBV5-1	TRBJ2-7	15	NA	CASSLWLAGSYEQYF	TGCGCCAGCAGCTTGTGGCTAGCAGGCTCCTACGAGCAGTACTTC
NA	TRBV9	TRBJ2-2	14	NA	CASSVVAVTGELFF	TGTGCCAGCAGCGTAGTTGCGGTCACCGGGGAGCTGTTTTTT
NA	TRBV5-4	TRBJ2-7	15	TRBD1	CASSPTGTAPYEQYF	TGTGCCAGCAGCCCCACTGGGACAGCGCCGTACGAGCAGTACTTC
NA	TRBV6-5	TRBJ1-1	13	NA	CASSRQINTEAFF	TGTGCCAGCAGTCGACAGATTAACACTGAAGCTTTCTTT
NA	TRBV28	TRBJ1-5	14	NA	CASSLSARNQPQHF	TGTGCCAGCAGTTTATCAGCTCGCAATCAGCCCCAGCATTTT
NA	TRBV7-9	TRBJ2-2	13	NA	CASSLSGTGELFF	TGTGCCAGCAGCCTCTCAGGAACCGGGGAGCTGTTTTTT
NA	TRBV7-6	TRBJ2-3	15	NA	CASSLALQGGDTQYF	TGTGCCAGCAGCTTAGCTCTACAGGGCGGGGATACGCAGTATTTT
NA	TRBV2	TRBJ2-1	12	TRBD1	CASVNQGVRPFF	TGTGCCAGTGTAAACCAGGGGGTACGACCGTTCTTC
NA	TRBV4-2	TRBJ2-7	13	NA	CASSQDFAYEQYF	TGTGCCAGCAGCCAAGATTTTGCCTACGAGCAGTACTTC
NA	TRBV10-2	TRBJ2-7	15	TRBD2	CASSGWDGRLYEQYF	TGCGCCAGCAGTGGGTGGGACGGGAGGCTCTACGAGCAGTACTTC
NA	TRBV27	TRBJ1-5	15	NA	CASSFLGTQHQPQHF	TGTGCCAGCAGTTTTTTGGGGACACAACATCAGCCCCAGCATTTT
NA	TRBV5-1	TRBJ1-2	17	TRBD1	CASSSRDRGQPNYGYTF	TGCGCCAGCAGCAGCCGGGACAGGGGGCAACCTAACTATGGCTACACCTTC
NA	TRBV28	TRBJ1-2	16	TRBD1	CATVVWDRGSGYGYTF	TGTGCCACCGTCGTGTGGGACAGGGGATCGGGCTATGGCTACACCTTC
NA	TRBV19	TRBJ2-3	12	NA	CASSILSDTQYF	TGTGCCAGTAGTATATTATCAGATACGCAGTATTTT
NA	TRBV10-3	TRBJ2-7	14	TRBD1	CAISEGTDPYEQYF	TGTGCCATCAGTGAGGGGACAGATCCCTACGAGCAGTACTTC
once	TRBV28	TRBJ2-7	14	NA	CASSLGPSSYEQYF	TGTGCCAGCAGCCTCGGACCTTCCTCCTACGAGCAGTACTTC
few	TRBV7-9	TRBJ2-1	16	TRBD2	CASMKRGGPWYNEQFF	TGTGCCAGCATGAAGCGGGGGGGCCCGTGGTACAATGAGCAGTTCTTC
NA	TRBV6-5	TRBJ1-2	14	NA	CASSLGRPLYGYTF	TGTGCCAGCAGTTTAGGACGGCCCCTCTATGGCTACACCTTC
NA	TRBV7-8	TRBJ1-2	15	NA	CASSEVQGWAYGYTF	TGTGCCAGCAGCGAAGTGCAGGGGTGGGCGTATGGCTACACCTTC
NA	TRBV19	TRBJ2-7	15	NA	CASSIEAGTSYEQYF	TGTGCCAGTAGTATTGAGGCGGGTACATCCTACGAGCAGTACTTC
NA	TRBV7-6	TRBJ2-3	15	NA	CASSLVPEITDTQYF	TGTGCCAGCAGCTTAGTCCCCGAAATCACAGATACGCAGTATTTT
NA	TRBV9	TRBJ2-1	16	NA	CASSVSGVSSVNEQFF	TGTGCCAGCAGCGTATCTGGGGTCTCCTCTGTTAATGAGCAGTTCTTC
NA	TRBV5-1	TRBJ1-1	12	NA	CASSLEGGLAFF	TGCGCCAGCAGCTTGGAGGGGGGATTGGCTTTCTTT
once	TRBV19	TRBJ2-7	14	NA	CASSVLYPNYEQYF	TGTGCCAGTAGTGTTCTCTACCCGAACTACGAGCAGTACTTC
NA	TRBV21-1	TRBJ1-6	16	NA	CASSPSAWIGNSPLHF	TGTGCCAGCAGCCCCTCGGCATGGATTGGTAATTCACCCCTCCACTTT
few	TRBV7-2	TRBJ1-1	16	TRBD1	CASSYHSGGWDTEAFF	TGTGCCAGCAGCTATCACTCAGGGGGCTGGGACACTGAAGCTTTCTTT
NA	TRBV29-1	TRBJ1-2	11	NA	CSVVIGDGYTF	TGCAGCGTTGTGATAGGGGATGGCTACACCTTC